The rows below give T cell receptor beta chains drawn from one sample of a study of Graves' ophthalmopathy and Graves' hyperthyroidism. From the multiplex PCR reads, TCRdb called clonotypes with MiXCR, one entry per CDR3 protein. The sample records approximately 640,000 distinct CDR3 sequences, more than 40% being singletons. The sequencing input was peripheral blood. The receptors were gathered from an adult man with Graves' ophthalmopathy. CDR3s include the opening cysteine and the closing phenylalanine or tryptophan. The D gene is left open where the match is weak. The size entry is marked missing in some rows and otherwise reads once, few, many or a size class.

J: TRBJ2-5; size: few; V: TRBV19; D: NA; DNA: TGTGCCAGTAGTACGGGGGGCGTGAAGACCCAGTACTTC; CDR3: CASSTGGVKTQYF
J: TRBJ2-5; size: NA; V: TRBV29-1; D: NA; DNA: TGCAGCGTCGATGACGGGGGCATGGGGACCCAGTACTTC; CDR3: CSVDDGGMGTQYF
J: TRBJ2-1; size: NA; V: TRBV6-6; D: TRBD2; DNA: TGTGCCATCAGTGCCGGGACTAGCGGGCACAATGAGCAGTTCTTC; CDR3: CAISAGTSGHNEQFF
J: TRBJ1-4; size: many; V: TRBV9; D: NA; DNA: TGTGCCAGCAGCGTCCTACCGGACGGGGGGAGGGAAAAACTGTTTTTT; CDR3: CASSVLPDGGREKLFF
J: TRBJ1-6; size: NA; V: TRBV7-9; D: TRBD1; DNA: TGTGCCAGCAGTGAAGACAGGGCTTCCTATAATTCACCCCTCCACTTT; CDR3: CASSEDRASYNSPLHF
J: TRBJ1-2; size: NA; V: TRBV29-1; D: NA; DNA: TGCAGTGTGGACGACGGGTGGGGTGGCTACACCTTC; CDR3: CSVDDGWGGYTF
J: TRBJ2-5; size: many; V: TRBV7-9; D: NA; DNA: TGTGCCAGCAGCTTAAGTGGGATATCAGAGACCCAGTACTTC; CDR3: CASSLSGISETQYF
J: TRBJ1-2; size: NA; V: TRBV7-6; D: TRBD1; DNA: TGTGCCAGCAGCCTGAGCCGGACAGGCTCCTATGGCTACACCTTC; CDR3: CASSLSRTGSYGYTF
J: TRBJ1-3; size: NA; V: TRBV7-9; D: NA; DNA: TGTGCTAGCAGCAGGGCTAAGAACACCATATATTTT; CDR3: CASSRAKNTIYF
J: TRBJ1-2; size: few; V: TRBV20-1; D: TRBD1; DNA: TGCAGTGCAGCCGGACAGGGTAACTATGGCTACACCTTC; CDR3: CSAAGQGNYGYTF
J: TRBJ2-2; size: few; V: TRBV12-3/TRBV12-4; D: NA; DNA: TGTGCCAGCAGTTACGCACCCACGAACACCGGGGAGCTGTTTTTT; CDR3: CASSYAPTNTGELFF
J: TRBJ1-6; size: many; V: TRBV7-9; D: TRBD1; DNA: TGTGCCAGCAGCGAAGAGGGGGCTTCACCCCTCCACTTT; CDR3: CASSEEGASPLHF
J: TRBJ1-3; size: many; V: TRBV7-9; D: NA; DNA: TGTGCCAGCAGCATTAGGGCAAGCGCTGGAAACACCATATATTTT; CDR3: CASSIRASAGNTIYF
J: TRBJ1-2; size: few; V: TRBV6-2/TRBV6-3; D: TRBD1; DNA: TGTGCCAGCAGTGATTGGACAGGTCCTAACTATGGCTACACCTTC; CDR3: CASSDWTGPNYGYTF
J: TRBJ1-5; size: many; V: TRBV2; D: NA; DNA: TGTGCCAGCAGGCTCCTGAACGGGGGCAATCAGCCCCAGCATTTT; CDR3: CASRLLNGGNQPQHF
J: TRBJ1-1; size: many; V: TRBV20-1; D: TRBD1; DNA: TGCAGTGCTAGACGGCAGGGGGACACTGAAGCTTTCTTT; CDR3: CSARRQGDTEAFF
J: TRBJ1-5; size: NA; V: TRBV10-3; D: TRBD1; DNA: TGTGCCATCAGTGACGGGACAGGGATCGTTCAGCCCCAGCATTTT; CDR3: CAISDGTGIVQPQHF
J: TRBJ2-2; size: many; V: TRBV19; D: NA; DNA: TGTGCCAGTAGTCCTCGATCCTCCTTGGACACCGGGGAGCTGTTTTTT; CDR3: CASSPRSSLDTGELFF
J: TRBJ1-5; size: once; V: TRBV19; D: NA; DNA: TGTGCCAGTAGTACTGACGGGGGACGCTACGAGCATTTT; CDR3: CASSTDGGRYEHF
J: TRBJ2-5; size: NA; V: TRBV10-3; D: NA; DNA: TGTGCCATCAGTGAGTGGGGGGAGGCCCAGTACTTC; CDR3: CAISEWGEAQYF
J: TRBJ2-6; size: once; V: TRBV10-3; D: NA; DNA: TGTGCCATCACCCAGGGCCCAAACACCGGGGAGAGTGGGGCCAACGTCCTGACTTTC; CDR3: CAITQGPNTGESGANVLTF
J: TRBJ1-2; size: few; V: TRBV25-1; D: NA; DNA: TGTGCCAGCACCCCATCGGGGACCGTCTATGGCTACACCTTC; CDR3: CASTPSGTVYGYTF
J: TRBJ1-2; size: NA; V: TRBV7-9; D: TRBD1; DNA: TGTGCCAGCAGCCAACCTGAACAGGGGCCGTATGGCTACACCTTC; CDR3: CASSQPEQGPYGYTF
J: TRBJ2-7; size: many; V: TRBV7-6; D: NA; DNA: TGTGCCAGCAGCTTAGGGGCGGGCACGGCCCTTTACGAGCAGTACTTC; CDR3: CASSLGAGTALYEQYF
J: TRBJ2-7; size: NA; V: TRBV9; D: NA; DNA: TGTGCCTCCCGGGGGACAAATTCCTACGAGCAGTACTTC; CDR3: CASRGTNSYEQYF
J: TRBJ1-2; size: NA; V: TRBV5-1; D: NA; DNA: TGCGCCAGCAGCGGACTAGCGGGTGACGGCTACACCTTC; CDR3: CASSGLAGDGYTF
J: TRBJ1-2; size: NA; V: TRBV5-4; D: NA; DNA: TGTGCCAGCAGCGCGAGCAGGGCCCTTAACTATGGCTACACCTTC; CDR3: CASSASRALNYGYTF
J: TRBJ1-1; size: many; V: TRBV10-3; D: NA; DNA: TGTGCCATCAGGAATCTGACAGGGAACACTGAAGCTTTCTTT; CDR3: CAIRNLTGNTEAFF
J: TRBJ2-2; size: NA; V: TRBV9; D: TRBD1; DNA: TGTGCCAGCAGCGTAGGGGTTGTTTGGACAGGGGCGAACACCGGGGAGCTGTTTTTT; CDR3: CASSVGVVWTGANTGELFF
J: TRBJ2-7; size: few; V: TRBV5-1; D: TRBD1; DNA: TGCGCCAGCAGCATCGGAAGGGACAGGGCAAGGTACGAGCAGTACTTC; CDR3: CASSIGRDRARYEQYF
J: TRBJ2-5; size: NA; V: TRBV9; D: NA; DNA: TGTGCCAGCAGCGTAGCCCAGGGGTTGGGCGGACAAGAGACCCAGTACTTC; CDR3: CASSVAQGLGGQETQYF
J: TRBJ1-1; size: NA; V: TRBV27; D: NA; DNA: TGTGCCAGCAGTTTATTTCTAGGCACCATGAACACTGAAGCTTTCTTT; CDR3: CASSLFLGTMNTEAFF
J: TRBJ1-3; size: NA; V: TRBV3-1; D: NA; DNA: TGTGCCAACAGTTTAAACGTGGGAAACACCATATATTTT; CDR3: CANSLNVGNTIYF
J: TRBJ1-1; size: many; V: TRBV12-3/TRBV12-4; D: TRBD1; DNA: TGTGCCAGCAGTTCCGGGACAGGGGAGACTGAAGCTTTCTTT; CDR3: CASSSGTGETEAFF
J: TRBJ2-5; size: NA; V: TRBV10-3; D: TRBD1; DNA: TGTGCCATCAGTGAGTCGGGACAGGGGCCAGAGACCCAGTACTTC; CDR3: CAISESGQGPETQYF
J: TRBJ1-3; size: once; V: TRBV7-2; D: NA; DNA: TGTGCCAGCAGCTTAGCGTTCGACAGTCCCTCTGGAAACACCATATATTTT; CDR3: CASSLAFDSPSGNTIYF
J: TRBJ2-5; size: few; V: TRBV19; D: NA; DNA: TGTGCCAGTAGTGTCCAGGGGGGAGGTGAGACCCAGTACTTC; CDR3: CASSVQGGGETQYF